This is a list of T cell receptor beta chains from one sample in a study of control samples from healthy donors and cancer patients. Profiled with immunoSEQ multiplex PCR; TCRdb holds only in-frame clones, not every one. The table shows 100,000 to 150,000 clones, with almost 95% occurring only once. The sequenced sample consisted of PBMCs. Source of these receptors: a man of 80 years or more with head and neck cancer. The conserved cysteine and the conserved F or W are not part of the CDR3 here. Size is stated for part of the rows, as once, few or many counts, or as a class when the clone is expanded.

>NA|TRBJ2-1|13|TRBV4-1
ASSLDGATYNEQF
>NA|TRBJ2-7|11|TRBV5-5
ASSLFNSYEQY
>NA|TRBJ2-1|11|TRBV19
ASSIGAGNEQF
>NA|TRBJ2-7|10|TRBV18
ASSPTGDEQY
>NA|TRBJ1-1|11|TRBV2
ASSEGVGTEAF
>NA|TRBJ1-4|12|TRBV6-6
ASSGTGEDEKLF
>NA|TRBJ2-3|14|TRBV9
ASSPPGTSGTDTQY
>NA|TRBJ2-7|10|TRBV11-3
ASSSPLGEQY
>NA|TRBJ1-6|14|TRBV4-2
ASSQETSSYNSPLH
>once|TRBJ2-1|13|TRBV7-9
ASSFTGLRYNEQF
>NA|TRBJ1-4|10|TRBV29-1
SVVSDNEKLF
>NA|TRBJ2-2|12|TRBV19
ASSGQANTGELF
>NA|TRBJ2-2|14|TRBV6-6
ASSYSPKLGEGELF
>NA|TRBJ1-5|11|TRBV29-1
SVRGGFDQPQH
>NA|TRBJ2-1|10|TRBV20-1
SASSGYNEQF
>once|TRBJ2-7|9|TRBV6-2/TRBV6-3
ASSYAGEQY
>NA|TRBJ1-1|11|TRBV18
ASSRTERTEAF
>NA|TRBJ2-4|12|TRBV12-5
ASGPGDSLNIQY
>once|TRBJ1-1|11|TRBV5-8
ASSFDRGARAF
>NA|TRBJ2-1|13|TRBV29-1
SVEDLAAGGVEQF
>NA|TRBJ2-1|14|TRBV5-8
ASSLVARPGRDEQF
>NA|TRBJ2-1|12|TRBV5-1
ASSRTSNRDEQF
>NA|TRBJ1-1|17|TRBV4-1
ASSQEIPRDRVGNTEAF
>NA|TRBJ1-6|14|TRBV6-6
ASAPLRTGSNSPLH
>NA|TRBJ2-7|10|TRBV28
ASSLFGYEQY
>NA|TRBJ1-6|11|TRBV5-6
ASSSGYFAPLH
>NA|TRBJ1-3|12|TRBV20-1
SASDRKGGNTIY
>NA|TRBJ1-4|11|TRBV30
AWSVRRTEKLF
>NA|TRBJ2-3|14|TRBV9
ASSARGRGPTDTQY
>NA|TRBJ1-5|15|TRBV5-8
ASSLRLPGSYNQPQH
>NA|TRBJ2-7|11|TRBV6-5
ASSPGQNYEQY
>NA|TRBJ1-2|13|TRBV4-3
ASSQDHRANYGYT
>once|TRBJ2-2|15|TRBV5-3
ARSSHRGRSVTGELF
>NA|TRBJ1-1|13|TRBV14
ASSRVGRGNTEAF
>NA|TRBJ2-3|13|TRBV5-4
ASTPGWFGTDTQY
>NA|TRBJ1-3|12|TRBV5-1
ASSDGQPGNTIY
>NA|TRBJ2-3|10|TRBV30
AWSETGHTQY
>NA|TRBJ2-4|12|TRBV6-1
ASSDPGTGPVRY
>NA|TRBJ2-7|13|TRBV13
ASSGRTSGSYEQY
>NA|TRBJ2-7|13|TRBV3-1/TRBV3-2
ASSQEPGTAYEQY
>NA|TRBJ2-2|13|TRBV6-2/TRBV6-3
ASSSGTIDTGELF
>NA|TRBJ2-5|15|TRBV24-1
ATSAGPAGPYQETQY
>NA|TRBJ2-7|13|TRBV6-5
ATNADGTGGYEQY
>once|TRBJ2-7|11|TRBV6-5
ASTRAGSYEQY
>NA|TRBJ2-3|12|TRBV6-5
ASSSRDNTDTQY
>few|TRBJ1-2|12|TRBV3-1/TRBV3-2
ASTNKGANYGYT
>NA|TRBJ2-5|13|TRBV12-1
ASSFEAGGRETQY
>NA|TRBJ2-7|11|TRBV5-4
ASSLEQGRRQY
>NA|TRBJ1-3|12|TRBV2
ASGWANSGNTIY
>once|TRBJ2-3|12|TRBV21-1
ASSNRGRADTQY
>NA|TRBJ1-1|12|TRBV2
ASRVRAENTEAF
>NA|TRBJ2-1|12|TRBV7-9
ASSPALSGPEQF
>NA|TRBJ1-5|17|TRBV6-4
ASSDSKCRCLESNQPQH
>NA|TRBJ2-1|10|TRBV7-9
ASSLGRGPWF
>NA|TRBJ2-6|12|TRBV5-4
ASSPRQGANVLT